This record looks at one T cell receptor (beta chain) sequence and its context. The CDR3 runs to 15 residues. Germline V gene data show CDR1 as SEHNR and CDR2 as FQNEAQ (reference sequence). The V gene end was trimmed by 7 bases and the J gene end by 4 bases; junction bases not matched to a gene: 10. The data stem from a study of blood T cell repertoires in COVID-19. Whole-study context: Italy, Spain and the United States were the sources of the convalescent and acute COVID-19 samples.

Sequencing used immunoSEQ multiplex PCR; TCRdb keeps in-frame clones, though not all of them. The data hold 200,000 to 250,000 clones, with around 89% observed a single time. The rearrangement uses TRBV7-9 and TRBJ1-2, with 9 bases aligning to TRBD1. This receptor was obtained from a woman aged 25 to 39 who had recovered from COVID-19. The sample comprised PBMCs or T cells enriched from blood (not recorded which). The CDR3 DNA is TGTGCCAGCATCCCCCAGGGACAGGGTTTCTATGGCTACACCTTC. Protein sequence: CASIPQGQGFYGYTF.